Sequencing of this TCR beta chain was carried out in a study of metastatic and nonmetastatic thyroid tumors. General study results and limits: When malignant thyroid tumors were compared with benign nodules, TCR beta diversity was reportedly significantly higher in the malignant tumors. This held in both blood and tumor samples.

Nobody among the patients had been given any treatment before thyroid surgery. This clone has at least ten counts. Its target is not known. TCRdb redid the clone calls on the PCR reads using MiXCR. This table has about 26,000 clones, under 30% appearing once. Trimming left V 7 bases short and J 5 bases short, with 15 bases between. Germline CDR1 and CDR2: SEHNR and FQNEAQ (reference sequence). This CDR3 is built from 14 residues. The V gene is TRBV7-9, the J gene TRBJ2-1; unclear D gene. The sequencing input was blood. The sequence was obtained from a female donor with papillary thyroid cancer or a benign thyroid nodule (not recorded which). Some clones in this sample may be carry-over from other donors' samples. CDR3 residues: CASTLSPGHNEQFF. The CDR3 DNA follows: TGTGCCAGCACCCTGTCCCCGGGCCACAATGAGCAGTTCTTC.